Presented here are 32 T cell receptor beta chains from one specimen sequenced in a study of graft-versus-host responses after intestinal transplantation. To release intraepithelial and lamina propria lymphocytes, the graft tissue was processed. The data were produced by immunoSEQ multiplex PCR, yet TCRdb's version contains in-frame clones alone and is incomplete. The table includes just under 65,000 clones, roughly 90% detected once. Sequenced here: ileum tissue, sampled more than 350 days after transplant. These receptors were collected from a human patient who received an intestinal transplant, so some T cells may come from the graft donor.

With regard to this clone: An end of the junction does not agree with germline; a read error may underlie this. The chain combines TRBV5-1 with TRBJ2-2; perhaps TRBD2 as D (5 bases). The CDR3 covers 15 residues. Germline V gene data show CDR1 as SGHRS and CDR2 as YFSETQ. As DNA, the CDR3 is TGCGCCAGCCGACTTAATAGCGCGAACCCCGGGGAGCTGTTTTTT. Its protein product is CASRLNSANPGELFF.

This rearrangement joins TRBV15 to TRBJ1-4; D uncertain. The length of the CDR3 is 15 residues. The germline V and J ends were trimmed by 0 bases and 5 bases, with 10 bases remaining between them. Looked up from germline, CDR1 is LNHNV and CDR2 is YYDKDF (reference sequence). The CDR3 region is CATSRERQVNEKLFF. In nucleotides, the CDR3 is TGTGCCACCAGCAGAGAACGGCAGGTCAATGAAAAACTGTTTTTT.

This clone was counted between two and nine times. The gene calls are TRBV30 and TRBJ1-2; 9 nucleotides match TRBD1. This CDR3 is 14 amino acids long. The germline V gene has CDR1 GTSNPN and CDR2 SVGIG (reference sequence). Losses at the gene ends were 8 bases for V and 0 bases for J; bases not matched to a gene: 7. CDR3 protein: CAAPDRGSNYGYTF. The CDR3 DNA follows: TGTGCCGCCCCGGACAGGGGTTCTAACTATGGCTACACCTTC.

A single count supports this clone. The chain employs TRBV23-1 and TRBJ1-5, with D maybe TRBD1 (5 bases). TRBV23-1 is an ORF for which the function is uncertain. Trimming took 2 bases from V and 3 from J, leaving 17 bases between them. The CDR3 sequence is 17 residues long. CDR3 protein: CASSQIYWGRDNQPQHF. For the CDR3, the DNA is TGCGCCAGCAGTCAAATCTACTGGGGCAGGGACAATCAGCCCCAGCATTTT.

The rearrangement uses TRBV6-1 and TRBJ1-2; 9 bases agree with TRBD1. V gave up 5 bases and J gave up 7 bases; unmatched junction bases: 8. Germline lookup yields CDR1 MNHNS and CDR2 SASEGT. The length of the CDR3 is 14 residues. CDR3 bases: TGTGCCAGCAGTTTAGAACAGGGGGCGAGTGGCTACACCTTC. As protein: CASSLEQGASGYTF.

V is TRBV4-1 and J is TRBJ2-3; TRBD2 aligns across 11 bases. This CDR3 has 18 amino acids. The V gene end was trimmed by 4 bases and the J gene end by 1 base; junction bases not matched to a gene: 10. CDR1 is MGHRA and CDR2 is YSYEKL in the germline V gene. In DNA form, the CDR3 reads TGCGCCAGCAGCCCCCTACCACTAGCGGGAGTGGGCACAGATACGCAGTATTTT. As protein: CASSPLPLAGVGTDTQYF.

The V call is TRBV5-4, the J call TRBJ2-7; possibly TRBD1 for D (6 bases). The CDR3 runs to 13 residues. Germline CDR1 is SGHNT and CDR2 is YYREEE (reference sequence). V lost 3 bases to trimming and J lost 2 bases, with 9 bases between them. The chain's CDR3 is CASSSGTPYEQYF. DNA for the CDR3: TGTGCCAGCAGCTCCGGGACACCCTACGAGCAGTACTTC.

This chain joins TRBV9 and TRBJ2-7, with D possibly matching TRBD1 (5 bases). V lost 2 bases, J lost 6 bases, and 12 bases lay in between. Germline V gives CDR1 SGDLS, CDR2 YYNGEE. The CDR3 extends over 13 amino acids. CDR3 nucleotides: TGTGCCAGCAGCGTCGACAGTTTAGGCGAGCAGTACTTC. This translates into CASSVDSLGEQYF.

The V call is TRBV2, the J call TRBJ2-7, with D perhaps matching TRBD1 (6 bases). The CDR3 length is 14 residues. V lost 7 bases to trimming and J lost 3 bases, with 16 bases between them. CDR1 is SNHLY and CDR2 is FYNNEI in the germline V gene. CDR3 protein: CASILARGGYEQYF. In nucleotides, the CDR3 is TGTGCCAGCATCCTCGCCAGGGGTGGCTACGAGCAGTACTTC.

V gene TRBV11-1 combines with J gene TRBJ2-7; D gene unclear. The length of the CDR3 is 15 residues. Germline CDR1 and CDR2: SGHAT and FQDESV (reference sequence). With 3 bases removed from V and 2 bases from J, the gap between germline ends came to 14 bases. CDR3 amino acids: CASSFGRALTYEQYF. The CDR3 DNA sequence: TGTGCCAGCAGCTTTGGAAGGGCCCTTACCTACGAGCAGTACTTC.

Only one count was recorded for this clone. The chain links TRBV2 to TRBJ2-2; 8 nucleotides line up with TRBD1. This CDR3 is built from 15 residues. J lost 1 base, V lost 7 bases, and 5 bases had no gene match. Germline lookup yields CDR1 SNHLY and CDR2 FYNNEI. For the CDR3, the DNA is TGTGCCAGCACCCGACAGGGGCAGAACACCGGGGAGCTGTTTTTT. It encodes CASTRQGQNTGELFF.

This chain uses TRBV6-5 with TRBJ1-2; no clear D gene. There are 13 residues in the CDR3. The V end was cut by 2 bases, the J end by 1 base, with 5 bases between. Germline V gene lookup returns CDR1 MNHEY and CDR2 SVGAGI. The CDR3 here is CASSYKYNYGYTF. Written as DNA, the CDR3 is TGTGCCAGCAGTTACAAGTATAACTATGGCTACACCTTC.

The chain recombines TRBV6-5 with TRBJ1-5; D is perhaps TRBD1 (6 bases). Trimming removed 6 bases from V and 3 bases from J, with 12 bases in between. This CDR3 is built from 14 residues. Germline V gene lookup returns CDR1 MNHEY and CDR2 SVGAGI. The CDR3 sequence is CASREQGPNQPQHF. The CDR3 DNA is TGTGCCAGCAGGGAACAGGGACCCAATCAGCCCCAGCATTTT.

This clone was recorded once. This chain's CDR3 is CSASGTEPVAGELFF. The CDR3 bases are TGCAGCGCCTCCGGGACTGAGCCGGTAGCCGGGGAGCTGTTTTTT. The chain joins TRBV29-1 to TRBJ2-2; a possible D gene is TRBD2 (6 bases). The CDR3 runs to 15 residues. The germline V gene has CDR1 SQVTM and CDR2 ANQGSEA. V was cut by 7 bases and J by 6 bases, with 21 bases left in between.

This clone appeared once. The rearrangement uses TRBV2 and TRBJ1-2; 10 bases are shared with TRBD1. The CDR3 has 17 residues. CDR1 is SNHLY and CDR2 is FYNNEI in the germline V gene. The trim removed 4 bases at V and 1 base at J, leaving 9 bases unmatched. The CDR3 nucleotides are TGTGCCAGCAGTGTGAGGGACAGGGGAGAAGTTAACTATGGCTACACCTTC. This codes for CASSVRDRGEVNYGYTF.

This chain links TRBV6-5 with TRBJ1-4, with D perhaps TRBD1 (6 bases). The germline V and J ends were trimmed by 6 bases and 8 bases, with 10 bases remaining between them. The CDR3 extends over 12 amino acids. Germline loops: CDR1 MNHEY, CDR2 SVGAGI. This CDR3 reads CASRGGEEKLFF. As DNA, the CDR3 is TGTGCCAGCAGAGGGGGAGAGGAAAAACTGTTTTTT.

The chain is built from TRBV29-1 and TRBJ2-1; D unresolved. The CDR3 has 13 residues. The germline gives CDR1 SQVTM, CDR2 ANQGSEA. The V end lost 0 bases, the J end lost 4 bases, and 7 bases lay between the germline ends. In DNA form, the CDR3 reads TGCAGCGTTGAAGATACACCATACAATGAGCAGTTCTTC. This codes for CSVEDTPYNEQFF.

V usage is TRBV6-6 and J usage is TRBJ1-5; 8 nucleotides align to TRBD1. CDR3 length: 16 residues. CDR1 is MNHNY and CDR2 is SVGAGI in the germline V gene (reference sequence). The J segment lost 2 bases and the V segment lost 5 bases, leaving 8 bases of the junction unmatched. CDR3 nucleotide sequence: TGTGCCAGCAGTCCTGGACAGGGTTTGGGCAATCAGCCCCAGCATTTT. Its protein is CASSPGQGLGNQPQHF.

The chain has TRBV28 and TRBJ1-5; no definite D call. Trimming left V 4 bases short and J 2 bases short, with 12 bases between. The CDR3 is 15 amino acids. In germline, CDR1 is MDHEN, CDR2 SYDVKM. CDR3 DNA sequence: TGTGCCAGCAGTTCTACACATGTGGGCAATCAGCCCCAGCATTTT. This encodes CASSSTHVGNQPQHF.

The CDR3 spells CASSGHFRGNQPQHF. Here the CDR3 DNA reads TGCGCCAGCAGTGGTCACTTTCGGGGGAATCAGCCCCAGCATTTT. V and J are TRBV10-1 and TRBJ1-5; the D gene is possibly TRBD1 (5 bases). CDR1 is WNHNN and CDR2 is SYGVQD in the germline V gene (reference sequence). V was trimmed by 4 bases and J by 4 bases, leaving 14 bases between them. This CDR3 has 15 amino acids.

This CDR3 reads CASKKDGPKTMSYEQYF. CDR3 coding DNA: TGTGCCAGCAAGAAAGACGGCCCGAAAACTATGTCCTACGAGCAGTACTTC. The chain couples TRBV2 to TRBJ2-7; D ambiguous. Trimming stripped 7 bases from V and 1 base from J, with 23 bases between. The CDR3 runs to 17 residues. Germline V gene lookup returns CDR1 SNHLY and CDR2 FYNNEI.

The chain uses TRBV7-3 and TRBJ1-1; 9 bases are shared with TRBD1. This CDR3 has 13 residues. V shed 3 bases and J 5 bases; nucleotides not matched to a gene: 1. Germline V gene data show CDR1 as SGHTA and CDR2 as FQGTGA. The CDR3 nucleotides read TGTGCCAGCAGCTTCGGGACAGGGACTGAAGCTTTCTTT. This translates into CASSFGTGTEAFF.

V and J are TRBV5-5 and TRBJ2-7, with a tentative D call TRBD1 (6 bases). V lost 2 bases and J lost 0, with 15 bases in between. There are 16 residues in the CDR3. The germline CDR1 and CDR2 sequences are SGHKS and YYEKEE (reference sequence). The CDR3 here is CASSLRTGSGSYEQYF. CDR3 in DNA: TGTGCCAGCAGCTTACGAACAGGGAGCGGCTCCTACGAGCAGTACTTC.

The chain employs TRBV15 and TRBJ2-7, with D uncertain. Trimming cost V 0 bases and J 3 bases, with 12 bases left between them. Germline CDR1 LNHNV, CDR2 YYDKDF (reference sequence). The CDR3 loop spans 15 amino acids. For the CDR3, the DNA is TGTGCCACCAGCAGAGAATCCGACGGAGTCTACGAGCAGTACTTC. Its translation is CATSRESDGVYEQYF.

The chain carries TRBV4-1 and TRBJ2-7, with 7 nucleotides matching TRBD1. Losses at the gene ends were 1 base for V and 3 bases for J; bases not matched to a gene: 3. CDR1 is MGHRA and CDR2 is YSYEKL in the germline V gene. The CDR3 has 14 amino acids. The CDR3 is CASSQGDSVYEQYF. CDR3 bases: TGCGCCAGCAGCCAAGGGGACAGCGTCTACGAGCAGTACTTC.

The chain recombines TRBV11-3 with TRBJ2-2; TRBD1 matches 9 bases. CDR1 and CDR2 from the germline V gene are SGHNT and YENEEA. V was clipped by 8 bases and J by 5 bases; unmatched bases: 9. The CDR3 extends over 15 amino acids. In DNA, the CDR3 is TGTGCCAGCTGCCTACAGGGGGCAAATACCGGGGAGCTGTTTTTT. It is translated as CASCLQGANTGELFF.

The chain is built from TRBV6-5 and TRBJ2-5; D may be TRBD1 or TRBD2 (5 bases each). The germline gives CDR1 MNHEY, CDR2 SVGAGI. V was clipped by 4 bases and J by 9 bases, with 24 bases between them. The CDR3 spans 16 residues. CDR3: CASSSYRGTGLQAQYF. The CDR3 DNA follows: TGTGCCAGCAGTTCCTACCGTGGGACCGGACTCCAGGCCCAGTACTTC.

J is TRBJ2-7 and V is TRBV13, with 8 nucleotides matching TRBD1. Germline V gene sequence: CDR1 PRHDT, CDR2 FYEKMQ (reference sequence). J gave up 0 bases and V 3 bases, and 10 bases lay outside the gene matches. The CDR3 runs 17 residues. The CDR3 is CASSLNDGTGPSYEQYF. DNA for the CDR3: TGTGCCAGCAGCTTGAACGACGGGACAGGACCCTCCTACGAGCAGTACTTC.

The CDR3 is CASSQGGGSPLHF. The CDR3 nucleotides read TGCGCCAGCAGCCAAGGGGGGGGTTCACCCCTCCACTTT. The gene calls are TRBV4-1 and TRBJ1-6; D perhaps matches TRBD1 (5 bases). Germline values: CDR1 MGHRA, CDR2 YSYEKL. Trimming stripped 1 base from V and 9 bases from J, with 7 bases between. The CDR3 has 13 amino acids.

The CDR3 nucleotides are TGTGCCAGCAATCAGGGTAAAGAGACCCAGTACTTC. It yields the protein CASNQGKETQYF. This chain connects TRBV6-1 to TRBJ2-5; weak D call: TRBD1 (5 bases). This CDR3 region has 12 residues. Between the trimmed V and J ends, which lost 7 bases and 3 bases, there was a span of 9 bases. Germline V gene sequence: CDR1 MNHNS, CDR2 SASEGT.

The chain employs TRBV7-2 and TRBJ1-1; 9 nucleotides match TRBD1. Germline V CDR1 and CDR2: SGHTA, FQGNSA. There are 16 residues in the CDR3. Germline trimming cut 4 bases from V and 1 base from J; bases unmatched to any gene: 7. CDR3 in DNA: TGTGCCAGCAGCTGGGGGACAGGGAGGCGGAACACTGAAGCTTTCTTT. As protein: CASSWGTGRRNTEAFF.

The V call is TRBV11-2, the J call TRBJ2-7; TRBD1 matches at 9 bases. The CDR3 totals 13 residues. Germline V gene lookup returns CDR1 SGHAT and CDR2 FQNNGV. The trim removed 5 bases at V and 3 bases at J, leaving 2 bases unmatched. DNA of the CDR3: TGTGCCAGCAGCGAGACAGGGGGCTACGAGCAGTACTTC. This translates into CASSETGGYEQYF.